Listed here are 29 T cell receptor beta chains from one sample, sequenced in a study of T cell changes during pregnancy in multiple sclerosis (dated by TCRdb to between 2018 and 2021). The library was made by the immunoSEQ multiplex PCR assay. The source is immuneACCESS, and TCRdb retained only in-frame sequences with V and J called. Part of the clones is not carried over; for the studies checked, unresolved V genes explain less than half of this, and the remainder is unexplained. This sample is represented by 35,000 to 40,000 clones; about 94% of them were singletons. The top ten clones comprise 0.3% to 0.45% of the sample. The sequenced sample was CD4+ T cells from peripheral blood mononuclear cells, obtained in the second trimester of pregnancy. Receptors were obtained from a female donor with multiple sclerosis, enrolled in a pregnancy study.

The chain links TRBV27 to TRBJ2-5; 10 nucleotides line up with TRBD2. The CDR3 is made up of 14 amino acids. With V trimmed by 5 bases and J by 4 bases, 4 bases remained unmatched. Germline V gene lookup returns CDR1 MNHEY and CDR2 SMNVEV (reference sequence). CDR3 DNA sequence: TGTGCCAGCAGTAGCGGGAGGGATCGAGAGACCCAGTACTTC. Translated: CASSSGRDRETQYF.

CDR3 amino acids: CASSRQMGDQPQHF. The CDR3 DNA reads as TGTGCCAGCAGTCGGCAAATGGGAGACCAGCCCCAGCATTTT. The V call is TRBV28, the J call TRBJ1-5, with unresolved D. V gave up 5 bases and J gave up 7 bases, with 15 bases separating them. The length of the CDR3 is 14 residues. Germline assignment: CDR1 MDHEN and CDR2 SYDVKM.

In DNA form, the CDR3 reads TGTGCCAGCAGCTTGCGGGAGGGGGGAGAGACCCAGTACTTC. It specifies CASSLREGGETQYF. The rearrangement uses TRBV7-9 and TRBJ2-5; 9 nucleotides line up with TRBD2. This CDR3 region has 14 residues. Trimming cost V 3 bases and J 4 bases; bases outside gene matches: 3. From germline, CDR1 is SEHNR and CDR2 FQNEAQ (reference sequence).

Here the CDR3 DNA reads TGCAGCGTTGGTAGGGGGACCTACGAGCAGTACTTC. Translation: CSVGRGTYEQYF. The chain couples TRBV29-1 to TRBJ2-7; possible D gene TRBD1, 6 bases. This CDR3 has 12 amino acids. Germline V gene lookup returns CDR1 SQVTM and CDR2 ANQGSEA. V was cut by 4 bases and J by 2 bases, with 9 bases left in between.

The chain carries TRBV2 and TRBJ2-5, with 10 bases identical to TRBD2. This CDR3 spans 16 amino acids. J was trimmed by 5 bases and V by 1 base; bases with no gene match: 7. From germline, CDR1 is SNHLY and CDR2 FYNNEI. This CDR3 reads CASSEEASGSWETQYF. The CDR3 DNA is TGTGCCAGCAGTGAAGAGGCTAGCGGGAGTTGGGAGACCCAGTACTTC.

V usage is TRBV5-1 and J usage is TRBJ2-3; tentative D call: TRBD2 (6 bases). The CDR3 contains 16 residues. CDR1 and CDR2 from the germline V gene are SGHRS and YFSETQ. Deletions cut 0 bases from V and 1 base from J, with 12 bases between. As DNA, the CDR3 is TGCGCCAGCAGCTTGGACGCGGGGAGGCGCACAGATACGCAGTATTTT. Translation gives CASSLDAGRRTDTQYF. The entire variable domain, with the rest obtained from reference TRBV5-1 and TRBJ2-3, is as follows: KAGVTQTPRYLIKTRGQQVTLSCSPISGHRSVSWYQQTPGQGLQFLFEYFSETQRNKGNFPGRFSGRQFSNSRSEMNVSTLELGDSALYLCASSLDAGRRTDTQYFGPGTRLTVL.

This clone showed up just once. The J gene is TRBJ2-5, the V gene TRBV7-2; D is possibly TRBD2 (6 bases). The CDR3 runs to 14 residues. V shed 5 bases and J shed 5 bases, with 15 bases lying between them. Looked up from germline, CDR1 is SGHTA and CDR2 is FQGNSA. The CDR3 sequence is CASSGGDSRETQYF. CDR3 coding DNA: TGTGCCAGCAGCGGCGGGGACTCTAGGGAGACCCAGTACTTC.

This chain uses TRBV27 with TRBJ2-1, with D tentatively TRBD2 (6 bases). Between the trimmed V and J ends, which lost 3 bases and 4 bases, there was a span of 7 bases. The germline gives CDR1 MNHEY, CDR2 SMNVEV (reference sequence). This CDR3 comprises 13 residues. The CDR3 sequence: CASSFRGYNEQFF. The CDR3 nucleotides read TGTGCCAGCAGTTTTCGGGGGTACAATGAGCAGTTCTTC.

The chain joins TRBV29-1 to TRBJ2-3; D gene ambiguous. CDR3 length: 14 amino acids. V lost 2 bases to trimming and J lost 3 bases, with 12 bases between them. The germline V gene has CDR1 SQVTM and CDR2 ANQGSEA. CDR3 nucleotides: TGCAGCGTTGAAAGCCGGCTAGGAACAGATACGCAGTATTTT. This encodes CSVESRLGTDTQYF.

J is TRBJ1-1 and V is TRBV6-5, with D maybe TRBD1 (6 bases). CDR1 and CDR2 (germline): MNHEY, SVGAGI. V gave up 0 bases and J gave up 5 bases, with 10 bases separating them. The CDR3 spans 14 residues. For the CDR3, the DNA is TGTGCCAGCAGTTACTCACACAGGGATACTGAAGCTTTCTTT. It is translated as CASSYSHRDTEAFF.

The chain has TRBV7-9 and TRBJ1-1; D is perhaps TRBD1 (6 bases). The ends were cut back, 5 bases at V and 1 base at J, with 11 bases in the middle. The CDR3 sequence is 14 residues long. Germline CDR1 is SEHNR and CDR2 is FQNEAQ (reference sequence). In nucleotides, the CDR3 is TGTGCCAGCAGCCCGGGACACCCGAACACTGAAGCTTTCTTT. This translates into CASSPGHPNTEAFF. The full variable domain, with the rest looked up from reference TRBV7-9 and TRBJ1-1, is DTGVSQNPRHKITKRGQNVTFRCDPISEHNRLYWYRQTLGQGPEFLTYFQNEAQLEKSRLLSDRFSAERPKGSFSTLEIQRTEQGDSAMYLCASSPGHPNTEAFFGQGTRLTVV.

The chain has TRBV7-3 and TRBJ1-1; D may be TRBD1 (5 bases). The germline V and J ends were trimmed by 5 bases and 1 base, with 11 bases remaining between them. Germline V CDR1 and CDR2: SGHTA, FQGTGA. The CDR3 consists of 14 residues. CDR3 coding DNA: TGTGCCAGCAGCCGGGGGAGACGGAACACTGAAGCTTTCTTT. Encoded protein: CASSRGRRNTEAFF.

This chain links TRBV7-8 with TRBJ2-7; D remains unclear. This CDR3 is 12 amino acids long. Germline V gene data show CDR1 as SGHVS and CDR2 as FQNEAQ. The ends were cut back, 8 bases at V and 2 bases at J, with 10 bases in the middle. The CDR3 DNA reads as TGTGCCAGCGGAGCACAAACCTACGAGCAGTACTTC. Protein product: CASGAQTYEQYF.

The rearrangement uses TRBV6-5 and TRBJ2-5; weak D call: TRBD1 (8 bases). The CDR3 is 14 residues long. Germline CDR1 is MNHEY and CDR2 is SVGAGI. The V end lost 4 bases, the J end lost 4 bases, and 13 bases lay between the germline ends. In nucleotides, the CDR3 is TGTGCCAGCAGTTCCACAGGGGGGGGAGAGACCCAGTACTTC. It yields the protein CASSSTGGGETQYF.

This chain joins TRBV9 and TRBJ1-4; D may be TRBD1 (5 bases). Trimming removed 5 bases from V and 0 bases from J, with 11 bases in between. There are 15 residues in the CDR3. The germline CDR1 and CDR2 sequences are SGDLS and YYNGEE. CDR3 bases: TGTGCCAGCAGTCAGACAGAATCAACTAATGAAAAACTGTTTTTT. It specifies CASSQTESTNEKLFF.

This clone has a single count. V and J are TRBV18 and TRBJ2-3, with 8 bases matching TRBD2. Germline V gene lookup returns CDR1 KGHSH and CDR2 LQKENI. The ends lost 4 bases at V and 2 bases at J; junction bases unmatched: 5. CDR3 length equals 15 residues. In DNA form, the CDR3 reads TGTGCCAGCTCACTCGGTAGCGGGGTCACAGATACGCAGTATTTT. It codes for CASSLGSGVTDTQYF.

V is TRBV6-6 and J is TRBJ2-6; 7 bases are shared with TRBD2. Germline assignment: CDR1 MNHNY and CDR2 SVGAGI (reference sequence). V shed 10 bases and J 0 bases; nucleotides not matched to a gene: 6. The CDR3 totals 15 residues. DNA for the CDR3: TGTGCCATCCCGGGGGGAGGCTCTGGGGCCAACGTCCTGACTTTC. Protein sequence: CAIPGGGSGANVLTF.

For the CDR3, the DNA is TGTGCCAGCAGCCTCGAGGGAGCCTCAGATACGCAGTATTTT. This translates into CASSLEGASDTQYF. The chain joins TRBV6-4 to TRBJ2-3; TRBD2 is a possible D gene (5 bases). The germline CDR1 and CDR2 sequences are MRHNA and SNTAGT. Deletions cut 6 bases from V and 4 bases from J, with 14 bases between. CDR3 size: 14 residues.

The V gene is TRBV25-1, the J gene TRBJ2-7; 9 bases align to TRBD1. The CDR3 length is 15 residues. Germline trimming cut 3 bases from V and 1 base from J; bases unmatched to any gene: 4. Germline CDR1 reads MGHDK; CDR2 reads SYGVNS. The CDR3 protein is CASSDPGQGSYEQYF. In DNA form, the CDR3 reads TGTGCCAGCAGTGATCCGGGACAGGGATCCTACGAGCAGTACTTC.

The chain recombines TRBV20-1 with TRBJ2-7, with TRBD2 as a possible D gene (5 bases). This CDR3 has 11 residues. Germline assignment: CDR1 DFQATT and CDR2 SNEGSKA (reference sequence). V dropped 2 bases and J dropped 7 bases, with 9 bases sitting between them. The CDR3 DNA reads TGCAGTGCTAGAAAGTCGGGGGAGCAGTACTTC. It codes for CSARKSGEQYF.

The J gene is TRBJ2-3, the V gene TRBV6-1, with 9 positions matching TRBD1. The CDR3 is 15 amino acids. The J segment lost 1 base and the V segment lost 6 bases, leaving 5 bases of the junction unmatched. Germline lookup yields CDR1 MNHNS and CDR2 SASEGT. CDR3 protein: CASRPGQGRTDTQYF. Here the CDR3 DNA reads TGTGCCAGCAGGCCGGGACAGGGACGCACAGATACGCAGTATTTT.

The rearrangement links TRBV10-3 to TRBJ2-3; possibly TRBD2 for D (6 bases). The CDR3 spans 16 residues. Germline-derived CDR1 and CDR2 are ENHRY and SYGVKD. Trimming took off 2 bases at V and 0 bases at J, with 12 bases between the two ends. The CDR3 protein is CAISEPLAPSTDTQYF. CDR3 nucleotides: TGTGCCATCAGTGAGCCCCTAGCGCCTAGCACAGATACGCAGTATTTT.

The CDR3 spells CASRMTGSWRNSPLHF. The CDR3 DNA is TGTGCCAGCAGAATGACAGGGAGTTGGCGTAATTCACCCCTCCACTTT. This chain joins TRBV7-8 and TRBJ1-6, with TRBD1 matching 7 bases. The germline gives CDR1 SGHVS, CDR2 FQNEAQ. The CDR3 is 16 residues long. Germline trimming cut 6 bases from V and 6 bases from J; bases unmatched to any gene: 11.

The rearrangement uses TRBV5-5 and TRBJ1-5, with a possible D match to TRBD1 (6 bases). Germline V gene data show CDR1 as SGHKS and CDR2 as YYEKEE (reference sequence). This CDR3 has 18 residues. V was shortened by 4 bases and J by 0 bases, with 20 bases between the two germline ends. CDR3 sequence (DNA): TGTGCCAGCAGCCGACTCCCACAGGGTCCAGATAGCAATCAGCCCCAGCATTTT. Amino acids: CASSRLPQGPDSNQPQHF.

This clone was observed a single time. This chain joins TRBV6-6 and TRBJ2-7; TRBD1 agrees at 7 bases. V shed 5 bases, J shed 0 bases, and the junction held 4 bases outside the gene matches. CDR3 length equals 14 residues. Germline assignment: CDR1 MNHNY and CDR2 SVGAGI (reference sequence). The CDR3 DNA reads TGTGCCAGCAGTGGGACAGTTGGCTCCTACGAGCAGTACTTC. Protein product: CASSGTVGSYEQYF.

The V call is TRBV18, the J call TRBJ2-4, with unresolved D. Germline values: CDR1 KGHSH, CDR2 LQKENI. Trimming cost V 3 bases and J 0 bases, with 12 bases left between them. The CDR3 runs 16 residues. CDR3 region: CASSPAVALAKNIQYF. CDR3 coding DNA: TGTGCCAGCTCACCCGCGGTGGCCCTAGCCAAAAACATTCAGTACTTC.

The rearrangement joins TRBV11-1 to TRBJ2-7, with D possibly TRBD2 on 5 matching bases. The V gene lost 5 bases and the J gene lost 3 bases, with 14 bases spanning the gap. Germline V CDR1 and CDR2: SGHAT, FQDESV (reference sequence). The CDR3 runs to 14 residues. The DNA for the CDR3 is TGTGCCAGCAGCCCTAGCCCTGTTGGCTACGAGCAGTACTTC. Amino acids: CASSPSPVGYEQYF.

The CDR3 spells CASSLETLNTEAFF. As DNA, the CDR3 is TGTGCCAGCAGCTTGGAAACACTGAACACTGAAGCTTTCTTT. V gene TRBV5-4 combines with J gene TRBJ1-1; D gene unclear. The CDR3 runs 14 residues. V was clipped by 0 bases and J by 0 bases, with 6 bases between them. Per the germline V gene, CDR1 is SGHNT and CDR2 is YYREEE (reference sequence).

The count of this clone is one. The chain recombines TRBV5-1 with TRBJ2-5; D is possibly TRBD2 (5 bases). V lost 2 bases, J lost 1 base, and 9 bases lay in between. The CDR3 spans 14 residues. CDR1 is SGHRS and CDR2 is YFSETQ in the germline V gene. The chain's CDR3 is CASSFSGVQETQYF. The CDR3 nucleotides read TGCGCCAGCAGCTTCTCCGGGGTCCAAGAGACCCAGTACTTC. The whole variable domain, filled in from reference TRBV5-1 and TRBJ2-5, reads KAGVTQTPRYLIKTRGQQVTLSCSPISGHRSVSWYQQTPGQGLQFLFEYFSETQRNKGNFPGRFSGRQFSNSRSEMNVSTLELGDSALYLCASSFSGVQETQYFGPGTRLLVL.